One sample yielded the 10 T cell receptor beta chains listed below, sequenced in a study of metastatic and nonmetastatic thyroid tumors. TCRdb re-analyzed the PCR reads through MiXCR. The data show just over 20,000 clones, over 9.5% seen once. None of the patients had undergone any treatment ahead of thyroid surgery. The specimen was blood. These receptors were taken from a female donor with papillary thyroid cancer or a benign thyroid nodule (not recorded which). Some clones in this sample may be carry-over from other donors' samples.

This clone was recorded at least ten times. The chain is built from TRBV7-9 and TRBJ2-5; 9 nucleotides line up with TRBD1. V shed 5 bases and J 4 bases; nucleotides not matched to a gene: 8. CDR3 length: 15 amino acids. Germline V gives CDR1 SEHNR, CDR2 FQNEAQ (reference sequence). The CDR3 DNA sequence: TGTGCCAGCAGCCAGTGGACAGGGGTCGGAGAGACCCAGTACTTC. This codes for CASSQWTGVGETQYF. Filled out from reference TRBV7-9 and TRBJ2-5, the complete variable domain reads DTGVSQNPRHKITKRGQNVTFRCDPISEHNRLYWYRQTLGQGPEFLTYFQNEAQLEKSRLLSDRFSAERPKGSFSTLEIQRTEQGDSAMYLCASSQWTGVGETQYFGPGTRLLVL.

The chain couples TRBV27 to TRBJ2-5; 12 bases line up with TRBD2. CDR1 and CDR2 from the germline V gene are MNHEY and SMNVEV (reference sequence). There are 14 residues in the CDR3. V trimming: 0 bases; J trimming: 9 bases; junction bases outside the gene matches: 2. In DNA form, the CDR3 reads TGTGCCAGCAGTTTATCGCTAGCGGGAGGGGCCCAGTACTTC. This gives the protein CASSLSLAGGAQYF.

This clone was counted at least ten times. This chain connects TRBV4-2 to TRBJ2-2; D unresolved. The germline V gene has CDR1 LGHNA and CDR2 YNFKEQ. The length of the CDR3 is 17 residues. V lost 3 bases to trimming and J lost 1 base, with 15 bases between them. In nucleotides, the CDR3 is TGTGCCAGCAGCCATTCCTTAATACTTGGGAACACCGGGGAGCTGTTTTTT. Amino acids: CASSHSLILGNTGELFF.

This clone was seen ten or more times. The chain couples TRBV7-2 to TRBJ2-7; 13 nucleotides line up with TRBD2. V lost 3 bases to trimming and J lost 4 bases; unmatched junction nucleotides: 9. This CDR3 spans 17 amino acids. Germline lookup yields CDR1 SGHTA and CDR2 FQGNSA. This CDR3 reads CASSFPRTSGGAYEQYF. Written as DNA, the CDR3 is TGTGCCAGCAGCTTTCCTCGCACTAGCGGGGGGGCGTACGAGCAGTACTTC.

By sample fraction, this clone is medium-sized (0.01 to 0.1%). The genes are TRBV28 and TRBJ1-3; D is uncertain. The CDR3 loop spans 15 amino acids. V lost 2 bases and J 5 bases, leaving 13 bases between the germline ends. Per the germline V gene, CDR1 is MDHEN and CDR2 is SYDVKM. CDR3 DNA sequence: TGTGCCAGCAGTTTAACGCAGGAGTACAGAAACACCATATATTTT. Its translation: CASSLTQEYRNTIYF.

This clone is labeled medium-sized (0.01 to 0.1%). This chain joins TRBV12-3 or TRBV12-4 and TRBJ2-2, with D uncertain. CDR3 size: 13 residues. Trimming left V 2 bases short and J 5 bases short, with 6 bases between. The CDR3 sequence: CASSLRVTGELFF. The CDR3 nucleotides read TGTGCCAGCAGTTTAAGGGTTACCGGGGAGCTGTTTTTT.

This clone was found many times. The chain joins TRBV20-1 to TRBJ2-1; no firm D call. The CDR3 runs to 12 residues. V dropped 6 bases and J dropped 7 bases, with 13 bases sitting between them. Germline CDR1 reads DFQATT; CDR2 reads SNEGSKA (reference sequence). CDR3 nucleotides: TGCAGTGCCAACGACTGGGCGAATGAGCAGTTCTTC. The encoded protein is CSANDWANEQFF.

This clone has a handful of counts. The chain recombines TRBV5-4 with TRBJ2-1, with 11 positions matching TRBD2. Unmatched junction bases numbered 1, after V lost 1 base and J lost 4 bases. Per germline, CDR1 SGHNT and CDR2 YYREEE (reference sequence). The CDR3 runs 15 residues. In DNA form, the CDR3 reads TGTGCCAGCAGCTTGATAGCGGGGGGGTACAATGAGCAGTTCTTC. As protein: CASSLIAGGYNEQFF.

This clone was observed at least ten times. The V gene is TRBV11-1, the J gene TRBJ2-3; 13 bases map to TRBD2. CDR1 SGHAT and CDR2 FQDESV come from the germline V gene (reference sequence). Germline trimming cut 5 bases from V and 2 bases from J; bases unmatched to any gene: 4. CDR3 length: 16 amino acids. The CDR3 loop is CASSLGTSGITDTQYF. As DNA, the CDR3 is TGTGCCAGCAGCCTCGGGACTAGCGGGATCACAGATACGCAGTATTTT.

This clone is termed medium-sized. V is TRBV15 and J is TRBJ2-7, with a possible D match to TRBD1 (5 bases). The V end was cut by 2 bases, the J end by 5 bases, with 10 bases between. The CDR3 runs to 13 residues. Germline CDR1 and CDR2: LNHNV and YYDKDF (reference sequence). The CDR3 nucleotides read TGTGCCACCAGCAGAAACATCAGGGACGAGCAGTACTTC. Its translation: CATSRNIRDEQYF.